This paragraph reports one TCR beta chain. This entry is derived from a study of CD8 T cells in Susac syndrome. With V trimmed by 5 bases and J by 4 bases, 8 bases remained unmatched. Germline CDR1 and CDR2: LNHDA and SQIVND (reference sequence). The CDR3 sequence is 15 residues long. Random hexamers primed reverse transcription of about 0.5 to 1 ug RNA. MiXCR was run by TCRdb on the immunoSEQ multiplex PCR reads, yielding one entry per CDR3 protein. The sample yields roughly 160,000 distinct CDR3 sequences, roughly 95% seen once. This sequence joins TRBV19 and TRBJ2-5, with 9 bases aligning to TRBD1. The clonotype originates from a human donor with Susac syndrome. Sequencing was done on a sample of CD4+ T cells from PBMCs. CDR3 nucleotide sequence: TGTGCCAGTAGTCCGTCACAGGGGGCGGGAGAGACCCAGTACTTC. Its protein is CASSPSQGAGETQYF.